The present T cell receptor (beta chain) was sequenced within a study of shared clonotypes between healthy human individuals. Study in general: Each donor's CD8 memory used one plate, CD8 naive two, each CD4 subset three.

This clone was seen only once. Method: immunoSEQ multiplex PCR; TCRdb's copy keeps in-frame clones and lacks some. Among 1.5 million to 2.5 million clones listed, about 95% were seen once. CD45RO negativity and positive selection for CCR7 defined naive CD8 cells, a population that excluded terminally differentiated effector memory CD45RA+ cells. J lost 3 bases, V lost 0 bases, and 3 bases had no gene match. This CDR3 region has 16 residues. Germline V CDR1 and CDR2: MGHDK, SYGVNS. The chain recombines TRBV25-1 with TRBJ2-5; 11 positions match TRBD1. Sample: naive CD8+ T cells sorted from blood. The sequence was collected from a man younger than 30 in good health. CDR3: CASSEYRDRGEETQYF. CDR3 nucleotide sequence: TGTGCCAGCAGTGAATATAGGGACAGGGGGGAAGAGACCCAGTACTTC.